Below are 19 T cell receptor beta chains sequenced from a single sample in a study of T cells after yellow fever vaccination. TCRdb re-called the 5' RACE reads with MiXCR, one entry per CDR3 protein. The table records hundreds of thousands of distinct CDR3 sequences, roughly 8.7% of them present only once. Sequencing used CD4+ T cells sorted from PBMCs, obtained 5 days after the yellow fever booster vaccination. The receptors were sampled from a man aged 18 to 29 who received the YFV17D yellow fever vaccine.

This clonotype was detected many times. The chain uses TRBV18 and TRBJ2-5; D gene unclear. Germline V CDR1 and CDR2: KGHSH, LQKENI. This CDR3 contains 12 residues. V lost 1 base and J 5 bases, leaving 5 bases between the germline ends. The CDR3 here is CASSPLLETQYF. CDR3 sequence (DNA): TGTGCCAGCTCACCACTATTGGAGACCCAGTACTTC.

The chain has TRBV13 and TRBJ1-1, with D perhaps matching TRBD1 (6 bases). In germline, CDR1 is PRHDT, CDR2 FYEKMQ (reference sequence). Deletions cut 2 bases from V and 3 bases from J, with 16 bases between. The length of the CDR3 is 16 residues. CDR3 in amino acids: CASSLNGVGADTEAFF. The CDR3 region has the DNA TGTGCCAGCAGCTTAAATGGGGTGGGGGCGGACACTGAAGCTTTCTTT.

This clonotype was seen ten or more times. V usage is TRBV5-1 and J usage is TRBJ2-5, with TRBD2 matching 10 bases. The CDR3 runs to 14 residues. V dropped 4 bases and J dropped 4; count of bases not matched to a gene: 4. Germline V gene sequence: CDR1 SGHRS, CDR2 YFSETQ. The CDR3 is CASSPGTSVETQYF. The CDR3 DNA reads TGCGCCAGCAGCCCTGGGACTAGCGTAGAGACCCAGTACTTC.

As for this clonotype: An end of the junction does not agree with germline; a read error may underlie this. The genes are TRBV6-5 and TRBJ2-3; weak D call: TRBD1 (5 bases). The CDR3 is made up of 14 amino acids. Germline assignment: CDR1 MNHEY and CDR2 SVGAGI. This chain's CDR3 is CAGSYRLRTDTQYF. The CDR3 nucleotides read TGTGCCGGCAGTTACAGGCTGCGCACAGATACGCAGTATTTT.

This clonotype showed up just a few times. The V and J genes are TRBV18 and TRBJ2-1; 11 bases are shared with TRBD2. V lost 3 bases to trimming and J lost 13 bases; unmatched junction nucleotides: 8. The germline V gene has CDR1 KGHSH and CDR2 LQKENI. The length of the CDR3 is 14 residues. The CDR3 DNA reads as TGTGCCAGCTCACCCCCCTCACTAGCGGGGGTTCAGTTCTTC. The encoded protein is CASSPPSLAGVQFF.

This clonotype was seen more than once but under ten times. The chain uses TRBV7-9 and TRBJ2-3; D could derive from TRBD1 or TRBD2 (6 bases each). This CDR3 region has 12 residues. Germline-derived CDR1 and CDR2 are SEHNR and FQNEAQ (reference sequence). The ends were cut back, 5 bases at V and 9 bases at J, with 12 bases in the middle. The CDR3: CASSLGGRTQYF. As DNA, the CDR3 is TGTGCCAGCAGCCTAGGGGGGCGCACGCAGTATTTT.

This clonotype has just a few counts. The V gene is TRBV4-1, the J gene TRBJ1-1; D unclear. This CDR3 comprises 13 residues. Germline-derived CDR1 and CDR2 are MGHRA and YSYEKL. V shed 0 bases and J shed 7 bases, with 9 bases lying between them. CDR3: CASSQDGLLEAFF. The CDR3 coding sequence is TGCGCCAGCAGCCAAGATGGGCTACTTGAAGCTTTCTTT.

In its sample, this clonotype was seen many times. The gene calls are TRBV20-1 and TRBJ2-7; maybe TRBD2 (5 bases). V dropped 4 bases and J dropped 3 bases, with 10 bases sitting between them. The germline V gene has CDR1 DFQATT and CDR2 SNEGSKA (reference sequence). This CDR3 spans 12 amino acids. CDR3 coding DNA: TGCAGTGCTAAGGAGGACCACTACGAGCAGTACTTC. It encodes CSAKEDHYEQYF.

The genes are TRBV12-3 or TRBV12-4 and TRBJ2-5; the D is unclear. The length of the CDR3 is 13 residues. The V end lost 2 bases, the J end lost 2 bases, and 6 bases lay between the germline ends. This CDR3 reads CASSLYTQETQYF. The CDR3 nucleotides are TGTGCCAGCAGTTTATACACTCAAGAGACCCAGTACTTC.

This clonotype has ten or more counts. J is TRBJ2-3 and V is TRBV6-2 or TRBV6-3, with D maybe TRBD2 (6 bases). V gave up 8 bases and J gave up 3 bases, with 12 bases separating them. Germline values: CDR1 MNHEY, CDR2 SVGEGT. This CDR3 spans 13 amino acids. CDR3 protein: CASVAGGTDTQYF. The CDR3, as DNA: TGTGCCAGCGTCGCAGGAGGGACAGATACGCAGTATTTT.

There are a few counts of this clonotype. V usage is TRBV5-1 and J usage is TRBJ2-1; 7 nucleotides agree with TRBD1. CDR1 and CDR2 from the germline V gene are SGHRS and YFSETQ. CDR3 size: 14 residues. The ends lost 0 bases at V and 8 bases at J; junction bases unmatched: 5. The CDR3 is CASSLGQGKDEQFF. In DNA, the CDR3 is TGCGCCAGCAGCTTGGGACAGGGTAAAGATGAGCAGTTCTTC.

The gene calls are TRBV6-6 and TRBJ2-7; 7 bases fit TRBD2. In germline, CDR1 is MNHNY, CDR2 SVGAGI (reference sequence). V shed 0 bases and J 7 bases; nucleotides not matched to a gene: 3. There are 13 residues in the CDR3. The CDR3 DNA reads as TGTGCCAGCAGTTACTCTGCGGGGGAGGAGCAGTACGTC. Protein sequence: CASSYSAGEEQYV.

There are a few counts of this clonotype. The V call is TRBV9, the J call TRBJ2-2; 8 bases match TRBD1. V lost 3 bases, J lost 5 bases, and 6 bases stayed unmatched. This CDR3 has 15 residues. CDR1 and CDR2 (germline): SGDLS, YYNGEE. In DNA, the CDR3 is TGTGCCAGCAGCGCGCTGACAGGGGTTACCGGGGAGCTGTTTTTT. Its protein is CASSALTGVTGELFF.

The chain recombines TRBV30 with TRBJ1-2, with D unclear. In germline, CDR1 is GTSNPN, CDR2 SVGIG (reference sequence). The CDR3 covers 13 residues. V lost 0 bases, J lost 8 bases, and 13 bases lay in between. CDR3 coding DNA: TGTGCCTGGAGTGTATCTGGACGGGGAGGCTACACCTTC. Protein: CAWSVSGRGGYTF.

In this sample, this clonotype turned up many times. The chain carries TRBV6-5 and TRBJ2-3; TRBD2 might be the D (6 bases). Trimming took off 3 bases at V and 7 bases at J, with 11 bases between the two ends. CDR3 length: 13 residues. Germline values: CDR1 MNHEY, CDR2 SVGAGI. The CDR3 sequence: CASSYRDSNTQYF. The CDR3 bases are TGTGCCAGCAGTTATCGGGACTCCAATACGCAGTATTTT.

In the case of this clonotype: One junction end disagrees with the germline gene, perhaps due to a read error. The V gene is TRBV5-1, the J gene TRBJ2-2; TRBD1 agrees at 9 bases. Germline CDR1 is SGHRS and CDR2 is YFSETQ. The CDR3 length is 15 residues. The CDR3 sequence: CDSKKQGARNGELFF. CDR3 nucleotide sequence: TGCGACAGCAAGAAACAGGGGGCGCGAAACGGGGAGCTGTTTTTT.

This clonotype was counted a few times. V gene TRBV6-5 combines with J gene TRBJ1-1; possibly TRBD1 for D (5 bases). The CDR3 length is 12 residues. The germline gives CDR1 MNHEY, CDR2 SVGAGI. The V end lost 4 bases, the J end lost 7 bases, and 10 bases lay between the germline ends. In nucleotides, the CDR3 is TGTGCCAGCAGTTCCTTAGGGGATGAAGCTTTCTTT. Encoded protein: CASSSLGDEAFF.

The chain joins TRBV6-5 to TRBJ2-7; 8 bases are shared with TRBD1. The CDR3 loop spans 13 amino acids. The V segment lost 8 bases and the J segment 9 bases; nucleotides outside the gene matches: 12. Germline CDR1 and CDR2: MNHEY and SVGAGI. The CDR3 DNA is TGTGCCAGCTCCAGACAGGGGTTCGGAAGGCAGTACTTC. Protein: CASSRQGFGRQYF.

In its sample, this clonotype was seen many times. The chain joins TRBV5-1 to TRBJ2-4, with D hard to call. V lost 5 bases and J lost 8, with 11 bases in between. The CDR3 consists of 12 residues. The germline V gene encodes CDR1 SGHRS and CDR2 YFSETQ. The CDR3 DNA reads as TGCGCCAGCAGGTCCGAGGCGGACATTCAGTACTTC. This sequence encodes CASRSEADIQYF.